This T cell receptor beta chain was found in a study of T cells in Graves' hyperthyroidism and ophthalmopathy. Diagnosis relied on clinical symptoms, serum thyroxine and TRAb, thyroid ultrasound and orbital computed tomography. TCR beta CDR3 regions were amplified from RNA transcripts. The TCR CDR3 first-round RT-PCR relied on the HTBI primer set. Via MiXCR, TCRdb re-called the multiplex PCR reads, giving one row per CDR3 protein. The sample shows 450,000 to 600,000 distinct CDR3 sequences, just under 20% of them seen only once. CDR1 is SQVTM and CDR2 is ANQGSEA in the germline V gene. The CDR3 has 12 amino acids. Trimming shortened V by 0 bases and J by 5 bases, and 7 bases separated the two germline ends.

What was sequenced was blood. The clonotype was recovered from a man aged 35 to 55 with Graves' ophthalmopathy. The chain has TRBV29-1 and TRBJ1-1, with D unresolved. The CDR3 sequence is CSVEDRPTEAFF. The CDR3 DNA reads TGCAGCGTTGAAGATCGCCCGACTGAAGCTTTCTTT.